These 32 T cell receptor beta chains were sequenced from one sample in a study of read filtering for tumor transcriptome and immune sequencing. Molecular barcoded adaptors covering alpha/delta and beta/gamma chains were used on roughly 400 ng RNA. TCRdb reanalysed the reads using MiXCR and keeps one entry per CDR3 protein. The sample comprises about a thousand distinct CDR3 sequences, about 80% of which are singletons, and roughly 47% rests with the top ten. Sample: a population of CD138-negative cells sorted from bone marrow. The receptors stem from a donor aged 40 or over with multiple myeloma. This table probably holds off-target reads from a library built for another chain.

This clonotype is deemed large. The chain is built from TRBV7-2 and TRBJ2-3; maybe TRBD2 (5 bases). Between the trimmed V and J ends, which lost 1 base and 6 bases, there was a span of 14 bases. Germline V gives CDR1 SGHTA, CDR2 FQGNSA. CDR3 size: 15 residues. CDR3 sequence (DNA): TGTGCCAGCAGCTTAGTTGGCGGTCCGGGGGATACGCAGTATTTT. Translated: CASSLVGGPGDTQYF.

The rearrangement uses TRBV14 and TRBJ2-7; 7 positions agree with TRBD2. CDR1 is SGHDN and CDR2 is FVKESK in the germline V gene. The V and J ends lost 4 bases and 3 bases, in that order; junction bases with no gene match: 6. The CDR3 is made up of 14 amino acids. CDR3 coding DNA: TGTGCCAGCAGCCTTGTCGGGGGGTTCTACGAGCAGTACTTC. Protein sequence: CASSLVGGFYEQYF.

This chain connects TRBV20-1 to TRBJ2-2; possible D gene TRBD2, 5 bases. V lost 6 bases and J 0 bases, leaving 14 bases between the germline ends. CDR3 size: 15 residues. CDR1 is DFQATT, CDR2 SNEGSKA, per germline (reference sequence). Here the CDR3 DNA reads TGCAGTGCCGAAGGCGGGCTGGCGAACACCGGGGAGCTGTTTTTT. As protein: CSAEGGLANTGELFF.

This chain uses TRBV28 with TRBJ1-1; no clear D. Trimming cost V 4 bases and J 1 base, with 7 bases left between them. Germline CDR1 is MDHEN and CDR2 is SYDVKM. The CDR3 loop spans 13 amino acids. The DNA of the CDR3 is TGTGCCAGCAGTTCGCCAGAGAACACTGAAGCTTTCTTT. Protein product: CASSSPENTEAFF.

The chain recombines TRBV20-1 with TRBJ2-1; TRBD1 is a possible D gene (6 bases). Looked up from germline, CDR1 is DFQATT and CDR2 is SNEGSKA (reference sequence). V was pared by 6 bases and J by 10 bases, with 16 bases between. This CDR3 has 12 amino acids. The CDR3 region is CSAPDSWKEQFF. In nucleotides, the CDR3 is TGCAGTGCGCCGGACAGCTGGAAGGAGCAGTTCTTC.

The chain links TRBV5-6 to TRBJ1-1; D call uncertain. CDR3 size: 12 residues. Germline V gene lookup returns CDR1 SGHDT and CDR2 YYEEEE. The ends were cut back, 1 base at V and 7 bases at J, with 8 bases in the middle. This CDR3 is CASSLLQLEAFF. The CDR3 bases are TGTGCCAGCAGCTTGCTACAGCTTGAAGCTTTCTTT.

The rearrangement uses TRBV20-1 and TRBJ2-7, with D maybe TRBD1 (6 bases). The germline gives CDR1 DFQATT, CDR2 SNEGSKA (reference sequence). This CDR3 has 15 amino acids. V lost 6 bases and J lost 3, with 21 bases in between. In DNA, the CDR3 is TGCAGTGCCGAGGACAGCGCGCAGACGTTCTACGAGCAGTACTTC. Its protein is CSAEDSAQTFYEQYF.

In its sample, this clonotype was seen once. The chain has TRBV7-8 and TRBJ2-7; 10 bases fit TRBD2. The V gene end was trimmed by 1 base and the J gene end by 3 bases; junction bases not matched to a gene: 3. The germline V gene encodes CDR1 SGHVS and CDR2 FQNEAQ. The CDR3 extends over 15 amino acids. The CDR3 bases are TGTGCCAGCAGCTTAGGAGCGGGAGGGGTCTACGAGCAGTACTTC. Amino acids: CASSLGAGGVYEQYF.

The table lists this clonotype with a few counts. A much larger clone is a single base away; this may be a read error. V is TRBV4-3 and J is TRBJ2-7, with 8 bases aligning to TRBD1. CDR3 length equals 14 residues. Germline values: CDR1 LGHNA, CDR2 YSLEER. The V gene end was trimmed by 4 bases and the J gene end by 6 bases; junction bases not matched to a gene: 8. DNA of the CDR3: TGCGCCAGCAGCCGGGGACAGGTGGCGGGCGAGCAGTACTTC. Translating it yields CASSRGQVAGEQYF.

V is TRBV7-9 and J is TRBJ2-7, with 7 bases lining up with TRBD1. The trim removed 5 bases at V and 6 bases at J, leaving 4 bases unmatched. Germline values: CDR1 SEHNR, CDR2 FQNEAQ (reference sequence). This CDR3 is built from 12 residues. The CDR3 sequence: CASSPTGAEQYF. DNA for the CDR3: TGTGCCAGCAGCCCCACAGGGGCCGAGCAGTACTTC. Combining the CDR3 with reference TRBV7-9 and TRBJ2-7 gives the whole variable domain DTGVSQNPRHKITKRGQNVTFRCDPISEHNRLYWYRQTLGQGPEFLTYFQNEAQLEKSRLLSDRFSAERPKGSFSTLEIQRTEQGDSAMYLCASSPTGAEQYFGPGTRLTVT.

This chain joins TRBV18 and TRBJ2-2; D assignment may be TRBD1 or TRBD2 (5 bases each). Germline CDR1 is KGHSH and CDR2 is LQKENI. The CDR3 is 16 amino acids. V lost 3 bases and J lost 2, with 13 bases in between. The CDR3 is CASSPAGTVNTGELFF. CDR3 nucleotide sequence: TGTGCCAGCTCACCTGCAGGGACGGTAAACACCGGGGAGCTGTTTTTT.

The chain combines TRBV20-1 with TRBJ2-1, with TRBD2 identical over 11 bases. The germline gives CDR1 DFQATT, CDR2 SNEGSKA (reference sequence). The V segment lost 6 bases and the J segment 5 bases; nucleotides outside the gene matches: 12. The CDR3 is made up of 16 amino acids. The CDR3 DNA follows: TGCAGTGCAACCGCACCTAGCGGGAGGTCGAACAATGAGCAGTTCTTC. The encoded protein is CSATAPSGRSNNEQFF.

The chain has TRBV5-6 and TRBJ2-1, with 13 bases matching TRBD2. There are 18 residues in the CDR3. Per germline, CDR1 SGHDT and CDR2 YYEEEE. Losses at the gene ends were 3 bases for V and 0 bases for J; bases not matched to a gene: 6. This CDR3 reads CASSSRTSGSVSYNEQFF. In DNA form, the CDR3 reads TGTGCCAGCAGCTCTCGGACTAGCGGGAGTGTCTCCTACAATGAGCAGTTCTTC.

CDR3 DNA sequence: TGTGCCAGCAGCCTCAAACGCGTGGATGAGCAGTTCTTC. Translating it yields CASSLKRVDEQFF. The V call is TRBV11-2, the J call TRBJ2-1; D is ambiguous. V was cut by 5 bases and J by 8 bases, with 13 bases left in between. Germline CDR1 and CDR2: SGHAT and FQNNGV. This CDR3 region has 13 residues.

This sequence joins TRBV18 and TRBJ1-5; D unresolved. Per germline, CDR1 KGHSH and CDR2 LQKENI. Trimming removed 2 bases at V and 0 bases at J, with 5 bases between. The CDR3 is 14 residues long. The CDR3 DNA follows: TGTGCCAGCTCACCAACATATAGCAATCAGCCCCAGCATTTT. The encoded protein is CASSPTYSNQPQHF.

This sequence joins TRBV6-2 or TRBV6-3 and TRBJ2-7; D could derive from TRBD1 or TRBD2 (6 bases each). From germline, CDR1 is MNHEY and CDR2 SVGEGT. V lost 0 bases, J lost 6 bases, and 12 bases lay in between. The CDR3 is 14 amino acids. As DNA, the CDR3 is TGTGCCAGCAGTTACTCCCTGGGGGGCACCGAGCAGTACTTC. Protein product: CASSYSLGGTEQYF.

This sequence joins TRBV7-3 and TRBJ2-1; TRBD2 matches 9 bases. Germline lookup yields CDR1 SGHTA and CDR2 FQGTGA. The CDR3 contains 17 residues. With 5 bases clipped from V and 9 bases from J, the junction kept 17 bases outside the gene matches. The CDR3 here is CASSAIKVSGRLSEQFF. The CDR3 nucleotides read TGTGCCAGCAGCGCAATTAAGGTTAGCGGGAGACTTAGTGAGCAGTTCTTC.

This chain joins TRBV28 and TRBJ2-6, with a weak D call TRBD1 (7 bases). The CDR3 is 15 residues long. The V end lost 5 bases, the J end lost 7 bases, and 15 bases lay between the germline ends. Looked up from germline, CDR1 is MDHEN and CDR2 is SYDVKM. The CDR3 nucleotides are TGTGCCAGCAGTCCAGGACAGGCGGGAGCCAACGTCCTGACTTTC. It codes for CASSPGQAGANVLTF.

This clonotype was seen more than once but under ten times. The chain employs TRBV20-1 and TRBJ2-7; 7 positions agree with TRBD1. Trimming at V came to 3 bases and at J to 5 bases, leaving 7 bases not matched to a gene. CDR1 is DFQATT, CDR2 SNEGSKA, per germline (reference sequence). This CDR3 has 13 amino acids. CDR3 in DNA: TGCAGTGCTAGTATGGGGACAGTCAACGAGCAGTACTTC. Its protein is CSASMGTVNEQYF.

The rearrangement joins TRBV30 to TRBJ1-1, with 8 bases lining up with TRBD1. The CDR3 runs 14 residues. The V gene end was trimmed by 2 bases and the J gene end by 3 bases; junction bases not matched to a gene: 5. Germline V CDR1 and CDR2: GTSNPN, SVGIG (reference sequence). The CDR3 protein is CAWSTLQGDTEAFF. The CDR3 nucleotides are TGTGCCTGGAGTACCTTACAGGGGGACACTGAAGCTTTCTTT.

The chain joins TRBV20-1 to TRBJ2-7; 7 nucleotides align to TRBD2. The ends lost 4 bases at V and 6 bases at J; junction bases unmatched: 3. The CDR3 has 11 residues. The V gene's germline CDR1 is DFQATT and CDR2 SNEGSKA (reference sequence). The CDR3 loop is CSAIGLGEQYF. CDR3 sequence (DNA): TGCAGTGCTATAGGACTAGGCGAGCAGTACTTC.

This clonotype was observed a single time. The chain links TRBV7-2 to TRBJ2-7; TRBD2 matches 7 bases. V shed 2 bases, J shed 6 bases, and the junction held 13 bases outside the gene matches. CDR3 length: 16 amino acids. The germline V gene encodes CDR1 SGHTA and CDR2 FQGNSA. The CDR3 coding sequence is TGTGCCAGCAGCTTACCTCGGGGCCCCGGGACTACCGAGCAGTACTTC. Amino acids: CASSLPRGPGTTEQYF.

The gene calls are TRBV11-1 and TRBJ2-1; TRBD1 might be the D (6 bases). Germline V gene sequence: CDR1 SGHAT, CDR2 FQDESV (reference sequence). This CDR3 contains 14 residues. The V end was cut by 3 bases, the J end by 1 base, with 7 bases between. CDR3 loop: CASSFGTSYNEQFF. CDR3 nucleotide sequence: TGTGCCAGCAGCTTCGGGACATCCTACAATGAGCAGTTCTTC.

This clonotype has more than one count but fewer than ten. V usage is TRBV2 and J usage is TRBJ1-1; D is possibly TRBD1 (6 bases). The CDR3 runs to 13 residues. Trimming took 4 bases from V and 4 from J, leaving 10 bases between them. From germline, CDR1 is SNHLY and CDR2 FYNNEI. The CDR3 spells CASSAGDGTEAFF. In nucleotides, the CDR3 is TGTGCCAGCAGTGCAGGGGATGGCACTGAAGCTTTCTTT.

V gene TRBV20-1 combines with J gene TRBJ2-3; perhaps TRBD1 as D (5 bases). Germline V gene lookup returns CDR1 DFQATT and CDR2 SNEGSKA (reference sequence). The CDR3 sequence is 13 residues long. Trimming removed 6 bases at V and 6 bases at J, with 16 bases between. The CDR3, as DNA: TGCAGTGCAACCAGGGTTGGCGTTGATACGCAGTATTTT. Protein: CSATRVGVDTQYF.

For this clonotype: This may be a read error, as it is one base from a much larger clone. No conserved phenylalanine or tryptophan ends this CDR3, so it is likely a read error. The J gene is TRBJ1-5, the V gene TRBV6-2 or TRBV6-3, with TRBD1 identical over 7 bases. V shed 10 bases, J shed 6 bases, and the junction held 9 bases outside the gene matches. Germline V gene data show CDR1 as MNHEY and CDR2 as SVGEGT. This CDR3 contains 13 residues. DNA of the CDR3: TGTGCCACCACAGACAGGGCCGGTCAGCCCCAGCATCTT. As protein: CATTDRAGQPQHL.

V is TRBV11-2 and J is TRBJ2-7; D remains ambiguous. Germline assignment: CDR1 SGHAT and CDR2 FQNNGV. V was pared by 0 bases and J by 1 base, with 7 bases between. The CDR3 extends over 14 amino acids. The CDR3 DNA reads as TGTGCCAGCAGCTTAGATAGGCAGTCCTACGAGCAGTACTTC. Translated, it gives CASSLDRQSYEQYF.

The V and J genes are TRBV7-6 and TRBJ2-7, with D maybe TRBD2 (6 bases). V lost 5 bases to trimming and J lost 6 bases, with 17 bases between them. Germline values: CDR1 SGHVS, CDR2 FNYEAQ. The CDR3 extends over 14 amino acids. CDR3 nucleotides: TGTGCCAGCAGCCCCTTAGGGCTGGGGGGCGAGCAGTACTTC. Its translation is CASSPLGLGGEQYF.

The chain has TRBV7-2 and TRBJ2-1; 7 bases are shared with TRBD1. Germline loops: CDR1 SGHTA, CDR2 FQGNSA. The CDR3 has 13 residues. Trimming took 5 bases from V and 7 from J; bases not matched to a gene: 5. CDR3 protein: CASSKPGGNEQFF. CDR3 nucleotide sequence: TGTGCCAGCAGCAAACCAGGGGGAAATGAGCAGTTCTTC.

The V gene is TRBV7-8, the J gene TRBJ2-3; 9 bases are shared with TRBD2. The CDR3 sequence is 17 residues long. The junction had 9 bases not matched to a gene; V was cut back by 2 bases and J by 3 bases. Germline V gene data show CDR1 as SGHVS and CDR2 as FQNEAQ. CDR3 sequence: CASSLMAAGGWTDTQYF. The CDR3 region has the DNA TGTGCCAGCAGCTTAATGGCAGCGGGAGGATGGACAGATACGCAGTATTTT. Supplemented by reference TRBV7-8 and TRBJ2-3, the full variable domain reads GAGVSQSPRYKVAKRGQDVALRCDPISGHVSLFWYQQALGQGPEFLTYFQNEAQLDKSGLPSDRFFAERPEGSVSTLKIQRTQQEDSAVYLCASSLMAAGGWTDTQYFGPGTRLTVL.

The chain has TRBV5-6 and TRBJ1-2; TRBD1 agrees at 8 bases. The junction had 3 bases not matched to a gene; V was cut back by 0 bases and J by 8 bases. The CDR3 has 13 amino acids. CDR1 and CDR2 (germline): SGHDT, YYEEEE. The CDR3 reads CASSLEQGVGYTF. For the CDR3, the DNA is TGTGCCAGCAGCTTGGAACAGGGGGTCGGCTACACCTTC.

The chain links TRBV11-1 to TRBJ1-1, with D perhaps TRBD1 (6 bases). The germline V gene has CDR1 SGHAT and CDR2 FQDESV (reference sequence). V gave up 4 bases and J gave up 1 base, with 13 bases separating them. This CDR3 spans 15 amino acids. The CDR3 is CASSSQQGANTEAFF. The CDR3 bases are TGTGCCAGCAGCTCACAACAGGGCGCGAACACTGAAGCTTTCTTT.